This is a list of T cell receptor beta chains from one sample in a study of T cells in localized non-small cell lung cancer. Here immunoSEQ multiplex PCR was the method, and the copy in TCRdb shows in-frame clones only, minus some. The table shows over 45,000 clones, with approximately 86% occurring only once. The sequencing here drew on PBMCs, taken before any cancer treatment. These receptor sequences come from a female donor with stage II lung adenocarcinoma. CDR3s include the opening cysteine and the closing phenylalanine or tryptophan. D genes are given only for firm matches. A clone size is listed for some rows: how often the clone was seen (once, few, many), or a class if it is expanded.

CDR3 length	J gene	D gene	clone size	V gene	CDR3 protein	CDR3 DNA
15	TRBJ1-1	-	-	TRBV7-9	CASSLGDGRQGMAFF	TGTGCCAGCAGCTTAGGAGATGGGCGGCAGGGGATGGCTTTCTTT
17	TRBJ1-5	-	-	TRBV4-1	CASSQEGQGWSNQPQHF	TGCGCCAGCAGCCAAGAAGGGCAGGGGTGGAGCAATCAGCCCCAGCATTTT
17	TRBJ1-2	TRBD1	once	TRBV28	CASSFYRQGFVAYGYTF	TGTGCCAGCAGTTTCTATAGACAGGGTTTCGTGGCCTATGGCTACACCTTC
15	TRBJ1-2	TRBD1	once	TRBV6-4	CASSDSQGAGYGYTF	TGTGCCAGCAGTGACTCGCAGGGGGCTGGCTATGGCTACACCTTC
18	TRBJ2-5	TRBD2	-	TRBV11-2	CASSLDRFGGGAEETQYF	TGTGCCAGCAGCTTAGATCGTTTTGGCGGGGGGGCCGAGGAGACCCAGTACTTC
18	TRBJ2-2	TRBD2	once	TRBV25-1	CASKEGTSGGRNTGELFF	TGTGCCAGCAAGGAAGGGACTAGCGGGGGCCGGAACACCGGGGAGCTGTTTTTT
14	TRBJ1-1	-	-	TRBV2	CASRVGRVNTEAFF	TGTGCCAGCAGAGTAGGACGGGTGAACACTGAAGCTTTCTTT
16	TRBJ1-2	-	once	TRBV7-2	CASSLGGTLLGYGYTF	TGTGCCAGCAGCTTAGGGGGGACCCTTCTAGGCTATGGCTACACCTTC
14	TRBJ2-3	-	-	TRBV5-1	CASSLAGAGDTQYF	TGCGCCAGCAGCTTAGCAGGGGCGGGGGATACGCAGTATTTT
14	TRBJ2-5	TRBD1	-	TRBV6-1	CASSEQQGRETQYF	TGTGCCAGCAGTGAACAACAGGGGAGAGAGACCCAGTACTTC
15	TRBJ1-1	-	-	TRBV21-1	CASSKERGADTEAFF	TGTGCCAGCAGCAAAGAACGGGGGGCGGACACTGAAGCTTTCTTT
13	TRBJ2-7	TRBD1	-	TRBV30	CAWSKDRGSEQYF	TGTGCCTGGAGCAAGGACAGGGGATCCGAGCAGTACTTC
14	TRBJ1-1	TRBD1	-	TRBV6-4	CASSADRAGTEAFF	TGTGCCAGCAGCGCCGACAGGGCGGGCACTGAAGCTTTCTTT
14	TRBJ2-7	TRBD1	once	TRBV19	CASSIGTGSYEQYF	TGTGCCAGTAGTATCGGGACAGGTAGTTACGAGCAGTACTTC
16	TRBJ2-3	-	-	TRBV11-2	CASSSPGGIVTDTQYF	TGTGCCAGCAGCTCCCCGGGGGGCATAGTCACAGATACGCAGTATTTT
16	TRBJ1-2	-	-	TRBV29-1	CSVLKGGAGSNYGYTF	TGCAGCGTCCTGAAGGGGGGTGCGGGTTCTAACTATGGCTACACCTTC
15	TRBJ1-3	TRBD1	large	TRBV9	CASSALGQEGSTIYF	TGTGCCAGCAGCGCGCTGGGACAGGAGGGAAGCACCATATATTTT
11	TRBJ2-5	-	-	TRBV6-5	CASSYGETQYF	TGTGCCAGCAGTTACGGGGAGACCCAGTACTTC
16	TRBJ2-1	-	once	TRBV5-4	CASSLVAAGSYNEQFF	TGTGCCAGCAGCTTGGTGGCTGCCGGGAGTTACAATGAGCAGTTCTTC
15	TRBJ2-5	TRBD2	-	TRBV27	CASSTSRGGEETQYF	TGTGCCAGCAGTACATCGCGGGGAGGGGAAGAGACCCAGTACTTC
12	TRBJ1-1	-	-	TRBV18	CASSSGNTEAFF	TGTGCCAGTTCCTCGGGGAACACTGAAGCTTTCTTT
18	TRBJ2-4	TRBD1	once	TRBV7-6	CASSLVPGQVVSKNIQYF	TGTGCCAGCAGCTTAGTCCCGGGACAGGTAGTTTCCAAAAACATTCAGTACTTC
16	TRBJ2-7	-	-	TRBV5-1	CASSQGGTVSSYEQYF	TGCGCCAGCTCTCAGGGTGGTACCGTGAGCTCCTACGAGCAGTACTTC
16	TRBJ1-5	-	-	TRBV7-9	CASSHAGGLGNQPQHF	TGTGCCAGCAGCCACGCGGGGGGGCTTGGCAATCAGCCCCAGCATTTT
13	TRBJ2-7	TRBD1	-	TRBV29-1	CAGATGGSYEQYF	TGCGCGGGCGCGACAGGGGGCTCCTACGAGCAGTACTTC